The subject of this entry is one TCR beta chain. This clonotype came up many times. Its antigen has not been determined. The input lacks base qualities; no much larger clone sits a single base away. Amplification of TCR beta CDR3 regions was carried out from RNA transcripts. For the first round of RT-PCR on the TCR CDR3, the HTBI primer set was used together with the Qiagen OneStep RT-PCR kit. Libraries were constructed in a second round of multiplex PCR, after which size selection and purification were carried out. The libraries were sequenced on an Illumina HiSeq2000 using paired-end 100 bp reads. As for the authors' bioinformatics: Raw data were processed with SOAPnuke, discarding reads with adapters, uncalled bases, mean Phred below 15, or no exact constant-primer or identifier match. High-quality paired reads were merged using COPE v1.2.5, and each unique nucleotide sequence was defined as a clonotype. MiTCR v1.1 was used to align clonotypes to the IMGT TRBV, TRBD and TRBJ reference segments. Only V-J combinations with frequency above 0.0001, covering roughly 99% of repertoires, were analysed. A TCS score was defined as the ratio between F50 (clonal expansion) and ExV (chaos), using BLOSUM62-based TCRdist between CDR3 peptides within each V-J. Welch's t-statistics and random forest reduced roughly 530 V-J features to 13, which were used in a naive Bayes classifier (R e1071). The raw public data were reprocessed by TCRdb itself: fastp quality trimming at Q25, MiXCR clonotype calling, in-frame beta chains only. Rows are combined by CDR3 protein, so each entry shows the most common genes and DNA. TCRdb, not the authors, supplied the V and J calls. The sample has some 560,000 distinct CDR3 sequences on record, around 14% of them singletons. Together, the top ten hold under 8% of the sample.

This entry is derived from a study of T cells in Graves' hyperthyroidism and ophthalmopathy (dated by TCRdb to between 2019 and 2020). Looking at the study overall: Peripheral blood samples were taken at initial diagnosis, before any treatment was given. A discovery cohort of about 96 patients, about 44 with Graves' ophthalmopathy and over 55 with stable Graves' hyperthyroidism, was used to find distinguishing TCR V-J signatures. Whether ophthalmopathy could be predicted prospectively was tested in an independent validation cohort made up of under 20 hyperthyroidism patients plus 17 patients who later progressed to ophthalmopathy. The 100 discovery patients were randomly split 7:3 into training and test sets. Thyroid tissue and blood T-cell repertoires from six Graves' hyperthyroidism patients were also compared in the study. After blood sampling, hyperthyroidism patients were treated with methimazole at a starting dose of 30 mg daily, and ophthalmopathy patients were treated with high-dose intravenous methylprednisolone. According to the paper, TCR Vbeta CDR3 sequencing was carried out on about 140 peripheral blood samples, which came from fewer than 50 ophthalmopathy, 75 or so hyperthyroidism and about 17 progressor patients.

Stable Graves' hyperthyroidism was defined as the absence of progression to ophthalmopathy over 18 months of follow-up. Hyperthyroidism patients were newly diagnosed, with disease duration under 2 months, and aged 18 to 65 years. Any patient with an uncontrolled infection, another autoimmune disease, pregnancy or lactation was excluded. Diagnoses were established on the basis of clinical symptoms, serum thyroxine and TRAb, thyroid ultrasound, and orbital computed tomography. PBMCs were isolated from approximately 10 ml of fresh peripheral blood by Ficoll-Paque density gradient centrifugation. Total RNA was extracted using Trizol reagent, and RNA quality was assessed on an Agilent 2100 Bioanalyzer. The research as a whole found: A 13 V-J signature model separated ophthalmopathy from stable hyperthyroidism, with 87.88% sensitivity and about 81% specificity in cross-validation and 80%/75% in testing. In validation, the model predicted progression to ophthalmopathy with about 71% sensitivity and 72% to 85% specificity, a median of approximately 6.7 months before onset. No statistical method was used to set the sample size in advance, and investigators knew the group allocation. Most expanded thyroid clonotypes (frequency above 0.001) were also found in blood, which suggests that blood repertoires may mirror thyroid immune responses.

V loses 5 bases, J loses 7 bases, and the germline ends lie 17 bases apart. CDR1 and CDR2, per the germline V gene (reference sequence), are MNHEY and SMNVEV. Including cysteine and phenylalanine, the CDR3 has 14 amino acids. Only the CDR3 region is kept as DNA, spanning 42 bases read in frame from base 1. Recombination linked TRBV27 to TRBJ1-2; the D gene identity is not certain. This clonotype was sampled from a woman in her thirties with Graves' hyperthyroidism. Sequenced sample: blood. This receptor has the CDR3 CASSQDQGFSGYTF. The nucleotide sequence reads as follows: TGTGCCAGCAGTCAGGATCAAGGTTTCAGTGGCTACACCTTC.